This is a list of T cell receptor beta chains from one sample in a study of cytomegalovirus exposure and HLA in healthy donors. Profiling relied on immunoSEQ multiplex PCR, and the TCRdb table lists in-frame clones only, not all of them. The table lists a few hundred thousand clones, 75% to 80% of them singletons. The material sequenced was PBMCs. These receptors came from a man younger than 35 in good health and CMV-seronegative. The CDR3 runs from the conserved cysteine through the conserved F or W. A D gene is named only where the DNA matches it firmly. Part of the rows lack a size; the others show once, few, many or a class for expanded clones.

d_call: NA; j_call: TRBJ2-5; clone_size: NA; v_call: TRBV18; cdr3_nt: TGTGCCAGCTCACCAGCTTCCGTGAAGCCACAAGAGACCCAGTACTTC; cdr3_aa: CASSPASVKPQETQYF
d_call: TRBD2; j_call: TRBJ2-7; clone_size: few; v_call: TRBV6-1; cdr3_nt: TGTGCCAGCAGTGAACGGGGGGAGTGGGTCTACGAGCAGTACTTC; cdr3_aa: CASSERGEWVYEQYF
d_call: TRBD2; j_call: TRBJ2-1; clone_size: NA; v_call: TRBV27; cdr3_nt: TGTGCCAGCAGTTTACAGAGCGGGGGGGCCCCCTACAATGAGCAGTTCTTC; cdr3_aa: CASSLQSGGAPYNEQFF
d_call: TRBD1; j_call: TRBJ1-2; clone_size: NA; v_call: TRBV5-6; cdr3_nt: TGTGCCAGCAGCTTTACCGGGACAGGGGGCGATGGCTACACCTTC; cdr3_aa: CASSFTGTGGDGYTF
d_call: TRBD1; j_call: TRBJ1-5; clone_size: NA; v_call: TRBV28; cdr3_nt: TGTGCCAGCAGCAACCGACTCCGGGACAGGGTACTTGGCAATCAGCCCCAGCATTTT; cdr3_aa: CASSNRLRDRVLGNQPQHF
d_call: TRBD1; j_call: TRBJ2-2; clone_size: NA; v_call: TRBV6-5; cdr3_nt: TGTGCCAGCTCGCCTACAGGGGTGTCCGGGGAGCTGTTTTTT; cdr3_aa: CASSPTGVSGELFF
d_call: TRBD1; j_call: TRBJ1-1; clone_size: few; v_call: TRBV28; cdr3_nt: TGTGCCATCTTATCGGACAGGGGCAGGAACACTGAAGCTTTCTTT; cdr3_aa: CAILSDRGRNTEAFF
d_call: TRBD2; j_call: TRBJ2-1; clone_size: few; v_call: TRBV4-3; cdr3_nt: TGCGCCAGCAGCCAAGAGGGGACTAGCGACAATGAGCAGTTCTTC; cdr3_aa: CASSQEGTSDNEQFF
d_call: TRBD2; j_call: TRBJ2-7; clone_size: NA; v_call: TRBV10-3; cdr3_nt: TGTGCCATCAGTGCTTCGACTAGCGGGAGTGGGGACTACGAGCAGTACTTC; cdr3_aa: CAISASTSGSGDYEQYF
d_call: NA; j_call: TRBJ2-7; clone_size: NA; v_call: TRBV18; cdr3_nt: TGTGCCAGCTCACCCACCGATAGAACAGGCTACGAGCAGTACTTC; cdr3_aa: CASSPTDRTGYEQYF
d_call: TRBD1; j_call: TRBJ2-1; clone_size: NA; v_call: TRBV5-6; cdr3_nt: TGTGCCAGCAGCTCCCCGGGACAGGGATACAATGAGCAGTTCTTC; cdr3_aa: CASSSPGQGYNEQFF
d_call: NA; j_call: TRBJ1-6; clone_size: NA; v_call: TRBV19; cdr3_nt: TGTGCCAGTACCGATATAGGGCAGGGGCGTTCACCCCTCCACTTT; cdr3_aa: CASTDIGQGRSPLHF
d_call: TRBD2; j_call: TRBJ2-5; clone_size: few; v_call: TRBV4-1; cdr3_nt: TGCGCCAGCAGCCAAGAAGGCGGGAGGGCCATGGAGACCCAGTACTTC; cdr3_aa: CASSQEGGRAMETQYF
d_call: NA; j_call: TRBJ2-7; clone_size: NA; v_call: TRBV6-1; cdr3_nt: TGTGCCAGCAGTGAATTAGGGACACAATACGAGCAGTACTTC; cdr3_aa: CASSELGTQYEQYF
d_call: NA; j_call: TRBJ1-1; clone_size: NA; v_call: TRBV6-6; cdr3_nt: TGTGCCAGCAGTTACTCCAGTACTGAAGCTTTCTTT; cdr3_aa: CASSYSSTEAFF
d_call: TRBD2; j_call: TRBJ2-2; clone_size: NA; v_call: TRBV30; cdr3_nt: TGTGCCTGGAGCCGTTCTAGCGGGGGGGCCACCGGGGAGCTGTTTTTT; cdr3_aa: CAWSRSSGGATGELFF
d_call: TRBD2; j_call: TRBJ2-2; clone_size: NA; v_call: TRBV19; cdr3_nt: TGTGCCAGTAGCAATAGCGGGAGGTCGGCCGGGGAGCTGTTTTTT; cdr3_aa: CASSNSGRSAGELFF
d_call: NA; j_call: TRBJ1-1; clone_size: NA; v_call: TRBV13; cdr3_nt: TGTGCCAGCAGGCGGGGAGGTACTGAAGCTTTCTTT; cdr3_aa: CASRRGGTEAFF
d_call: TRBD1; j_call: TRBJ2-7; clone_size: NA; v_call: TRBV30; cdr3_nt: TGTGCCTGCCCTTCCCGGGACAGGGGGTACGAGCAGTACTTC; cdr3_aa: CACPSRDRGYEQYF
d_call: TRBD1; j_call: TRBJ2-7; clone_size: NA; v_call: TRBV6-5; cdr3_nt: TGTGCCAGCAGTTCCACAGGGGGCTCCTACGAGCAGTACTTC; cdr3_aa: CASSSTGGSYEQYF
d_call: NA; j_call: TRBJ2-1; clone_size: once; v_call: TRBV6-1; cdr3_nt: TGTGCCAGCAGCCCAGGGTTATCCTACGAGCAGTTCTTC; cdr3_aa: CASSPGLSYEQFF
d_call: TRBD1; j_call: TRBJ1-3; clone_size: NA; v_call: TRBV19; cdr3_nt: TGTGCCAGTAGTCTCGGGACAGCCTCTGGAAACACCATATATTTT; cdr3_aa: CASSLGTASGNTIYF
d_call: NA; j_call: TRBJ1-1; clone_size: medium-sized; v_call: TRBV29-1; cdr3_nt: TGCAGCGTTCAGGGAGGATACGACACTGAAGCTTTCTTT; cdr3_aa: CSVQGGYDTEAFF
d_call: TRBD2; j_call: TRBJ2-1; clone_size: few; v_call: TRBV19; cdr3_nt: TGTGCCAGTACTTCAATGACTAGCGGGACTGTTGAGCAGTTCTTC; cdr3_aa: CASTSMTSGTVEQFF
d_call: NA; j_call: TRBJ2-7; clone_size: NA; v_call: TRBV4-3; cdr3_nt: TGCGCCAGCAGCCAAAACAGGGAAGCCGGGGAGCAGTACTTC; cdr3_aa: CASSQNREAGEQYF
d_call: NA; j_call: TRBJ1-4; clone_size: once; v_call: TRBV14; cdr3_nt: TGTGCCAGCAGCCAAGTGAACGCCGGCGGGGAAAAACTGTTTTTT; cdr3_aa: CASSQVNAGGEKLFF
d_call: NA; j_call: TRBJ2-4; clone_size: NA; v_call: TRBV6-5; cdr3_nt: TGTGCCAGCAGAGCAGGGCTCAAAAACATTCAGTACTTC; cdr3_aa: CASRAGLKNIQYF
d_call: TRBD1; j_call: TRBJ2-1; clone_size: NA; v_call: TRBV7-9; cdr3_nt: TGTGCCAGCAGCACTTACCCGGACAGGGGGCGGGATGAGCAGTTCTTC; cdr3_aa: CASSTYPDRGRDEQFF
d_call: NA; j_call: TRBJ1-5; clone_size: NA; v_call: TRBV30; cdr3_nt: TGTGCCTGGAGTGTGCGTTGGTATGCGGGGATGGATCAGCCCCAGCATTTT; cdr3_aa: CAWSVRWYAGMDQPQHF
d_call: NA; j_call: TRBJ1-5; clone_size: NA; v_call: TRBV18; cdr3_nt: TGTGCCAGCTCACCACTATACGAAGGGGGCAATCAGCCCCAGCATTTT; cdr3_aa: CASSPLYEGGNQPQHF
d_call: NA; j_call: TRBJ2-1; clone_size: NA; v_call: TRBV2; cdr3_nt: TGTGCCAGCAGTATCTTAGCCGAACAATCCTACAATGAGCAGTTCTTC; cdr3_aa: CASSILAEQSYNEQFF
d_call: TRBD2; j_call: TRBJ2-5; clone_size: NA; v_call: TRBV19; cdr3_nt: TGTGCCAGCACCGGGACTAGCGGGAGAAGGGGAGAGACCCAGTACTTC; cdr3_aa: CASTGTSGRRGETQYF
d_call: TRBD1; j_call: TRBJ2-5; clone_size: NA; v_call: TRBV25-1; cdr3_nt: TGTGCCAGCAGTGACCCCGGACAGGGTGGGTTACAAGAGACCCAGTACTTC; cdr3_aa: CASSDPGQGGLQETQYF
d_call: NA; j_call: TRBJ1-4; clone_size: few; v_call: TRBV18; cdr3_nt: TGTGCCAGCTCACCGAGAAATATCGAAAAACTGTTTTTT; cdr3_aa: CASSPRNIEKLFF
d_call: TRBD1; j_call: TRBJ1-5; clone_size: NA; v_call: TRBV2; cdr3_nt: TGTGCCAGCAGCGTCGGGGGTGGGATGACAGGGGGGAGGCAGCCCCAGCATTTT; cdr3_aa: CASSVGGGMTGGRQPQHF
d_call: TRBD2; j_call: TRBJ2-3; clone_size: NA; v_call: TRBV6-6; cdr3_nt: TGTGCCAGCAGTTCCCCTAGCGGGAATACAGATACGCAGTATTTT; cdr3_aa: CASSSPSGNTDTQYF
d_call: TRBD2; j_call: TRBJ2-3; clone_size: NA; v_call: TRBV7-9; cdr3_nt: TGTGCCAGCAGCTTTTTGCGGGAGGGCACAGATACGCAGTATTTT; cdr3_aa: CASSFLREGTDTQYF
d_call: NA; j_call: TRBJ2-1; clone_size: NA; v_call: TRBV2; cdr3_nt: TGTGCCAGCCGCGGGCGTACCTACAATGAGCAGTTCTTC; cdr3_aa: CASRGRTYNEQFF
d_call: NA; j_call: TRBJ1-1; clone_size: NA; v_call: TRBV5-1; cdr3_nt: TGCGCCAGCAGCTTGAGGGGGACGATGAACACTGAAGCTTTCTTT; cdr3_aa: CASSLRGTMNTEAFF
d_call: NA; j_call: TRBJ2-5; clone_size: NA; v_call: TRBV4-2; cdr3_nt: TGTGCCAGCAGCGCTAGCAGTCAGACCCAGTACTTC; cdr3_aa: CASSASSQTQYF
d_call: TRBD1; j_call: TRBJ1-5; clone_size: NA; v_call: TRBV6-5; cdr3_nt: TGTGCCAGCAGTTCCCGGGACAGAAGTCAGCCCCAGCATTTT; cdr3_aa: CASSSRDRSQPQHF
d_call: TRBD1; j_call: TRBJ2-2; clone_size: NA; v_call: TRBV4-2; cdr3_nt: TGTGCCAGCAGCCAAGGACAGGGAAAAGACACCGGGGAGCTGTTTTTT; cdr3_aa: CASSQGQGKDTGELFF
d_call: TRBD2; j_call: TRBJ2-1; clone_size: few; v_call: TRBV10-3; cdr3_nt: TGTGCCACCCTGGGACTAGTCAATGAGCAGTTCTTC; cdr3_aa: CATLGLVNEQFF
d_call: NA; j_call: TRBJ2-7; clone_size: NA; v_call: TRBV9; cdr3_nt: TGTGCCAGCAGCGGTCTGATTCCCTACGAGCAGTACTTC; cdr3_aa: CASSGLIPYEQYF
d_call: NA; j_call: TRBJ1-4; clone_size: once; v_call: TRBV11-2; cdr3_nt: TGTGCCAGCAGCACCCAGGGGAATGAAAAACTGTTTTTT; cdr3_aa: CASSTQGNEKLFF
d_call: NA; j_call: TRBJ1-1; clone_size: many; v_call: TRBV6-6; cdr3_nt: TGTGCCAGCAATGAGGGTTGGGGGAACACTGAAGCTTTCTTT; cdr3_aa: CASNEGWGNTEAFF
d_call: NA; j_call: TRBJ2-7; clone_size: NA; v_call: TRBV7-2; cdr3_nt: TGTGCCAGCAGCCAGAGGGCAGCCTACGAGCAGTACTTC; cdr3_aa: CASSQRAAYEQYF
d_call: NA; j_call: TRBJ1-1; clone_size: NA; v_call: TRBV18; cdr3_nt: TGTGCCAGCTCACCAAATCACGGGAGCACTGAAGCTTTCTTT; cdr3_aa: CASSPNHGSTEAFF
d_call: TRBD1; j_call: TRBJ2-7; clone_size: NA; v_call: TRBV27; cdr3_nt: TGTGCCACCCGGACAGGGGGCTTGTACGAGCAGTACTTC; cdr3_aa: CATRTGGLYEQYF
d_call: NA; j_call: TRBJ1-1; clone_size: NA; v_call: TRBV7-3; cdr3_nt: TGTGCCAGCAGCTTAAACCCCAGTGGTGAAGCTTTCTTT; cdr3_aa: CASSLNPSGEAFF
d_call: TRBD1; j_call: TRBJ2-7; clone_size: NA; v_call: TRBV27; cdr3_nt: TGTGCCAGCAGCGATTTACAGGGGGCAGTTGGGTGGCAGTACTTC; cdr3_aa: CASSDLQGAVGWQYF
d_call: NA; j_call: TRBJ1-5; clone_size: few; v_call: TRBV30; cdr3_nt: TGTGCCTGGGACAGTGATAATCAGCCCCAGCATTTT; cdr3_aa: CAWDSDNQPQHF
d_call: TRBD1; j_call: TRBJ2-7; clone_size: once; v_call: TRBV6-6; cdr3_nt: TGTGCCAGCAGTAAAGACAGGGCGGGTAGTTACGAGCAGTACTTC; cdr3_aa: CASSKDRAGSYEQYF